Shown below are 16 T cell receptor beta chains from a single sample sequenced in a study of blood T cells in healthy people across ages. Together with a sample-barcoded 5' primer, a J-beta primer mix was included in a second PCR lasting roughly 7 to 11 cycles. One entry per CDR3 protein, called by TCRdb with MiXCR from the 5' RACE reads. The sample contains 1.5 million to 2 million distinct CDR3 sequences, 28% of which appear only once. Sequencing used blood. The receptor set was obtained from a woman in her 30s in good health.

The rearrangement uses TRBV7-2 and TRBJ2-5, with unresolved D. The CDR3 sequence is 14 residues long. Trimming left V 5 bases short and J 5 bases short, with 15 bases between. Germline V gene sequence: CDR1 SGHTA, CDR2 FQGNSA. CDR3: CASSPLNSAETQYF. CDR3 nucleotide sequence: TGTGCCAGCAGCCCCTTGAATTCCGCGGAGACCCAGTACTTC. The full variable domain, in which reference TRBV7-2 and TRBJ2-5 provide the parts outside the CDR3, is GAGVSQSPSNKVTEKGKDVELRCDPISGHTALYWYRQSLGQGLEFLIYFQGNSAPDKSGLPSDRFSAERTGGSVSTLTIQRTQQEDSAVYLCASSPLNSAETQYFGPGTRLLVL.

The chain has TRBV29-1 and TRBJ1-2; maybe TRBD1 (5 bases). This CDR3 is 12 amino acids long. Between the trimmed V and J ends, which lost 6 bases and 5 bases, there was a span of 13 bases. Per the germline V gene, CDR1 is SQVTM and CDR2 is ANQGSEA. The CDR3 sequence: CSVGDSLYGYTF. In DNA, the CDR3 is TGCAGCGTCGGTGACAGTCTGTATGGCTACACCTTC.

This clonotype was counted only a few times. The chain is built from TRBV21-1 and TRBJ1-5; TRBD1 is the table's D call, not checked against the DNA. TRBV21-1 is a pseudogene. The CDR3 is made up of 14 amino acids. The CDR3 coding sequence is TGTGCCAGCAGCAAAAGGGACAACAATCAGCCCCAGCATTTT. As protein: CASSKRDNNQPQHF.

This clonotype has at least ten counts. The V and J genes are TRBV20-1 and TRBJ2-5; D may match TRBD1 or TRBD2 (6 bases each). The CDR3 consists of 14 residues. Germline V gene sequence: CDR1 DFQATT, CDR2 SNEGSKA (reference sequence). Trimming left V 0 bases short and J 6 bases short, with 14 bases between. CDR3 bases: TGCAGTGCTAGAGATCGTGGGGGGCCAAAGACCCAGTACTTC. Its protein product is CSARDRGGPKTQYF.

The chain combines TRBV5-1 with TRBJ2-7; D call uncertain. This CDR3 contains 13 residues. V lost 0 bases, J lost 3 bases, and 7 bases lay in between. Germline CDR1 is SGHRS and CDR2 is YFSETQ. DNA of the CDR3: TGCGCCAGCAGCTTGGAATGGTTCTACGAGCAGTACTTC. This encodes CASSLEWFYEQYF.

The genes are TRBV12-3 or TRBV12-4 and TRBJ1-2; tentative D call: TRBD1 (5 bases). The V and J ends lost 5 bases and 7 bases respectively, with 17 bases between them. This CDR3 contains 14 residues. The CDR3 loop is CASSRRGESGGYTF. CDR3 bases: TGTGCCAGCAGTCGCCGGGGGGAGAGCGGTGGCTACACCTTC.

This chain links TRBV27 with TRBJ1-2; TRBD1 is a possible D gene (5 bases). The germline gives CDR1 MNHEY, CDR2 SMNVEV (reference sequence). This CDR3 is 13 amino acids long. The germline V and J ends were trimmed by 3 bases and 9 bases, with 14 bases remaining between them. The CDR3 nucleotides read TGTGCCAGCAGTTTTCCCGGGGCTGAGAGCTACACCTTC. Its translation is CASSFPGAESYTF.

V usage is TRBV18 and J usage is TRBJ2-7, with no clear D. Germline-derived CDR1 and CDR2 are KGHSH and LQKENI. V lost 0 bases to trimming and J lost 4 bases, with 7 bases between them. The CDR3 sequence is 13 residues long. DNA of the CDR3: TGTGCCAGCTCACCACCCGAACTTTACGAGCAGTACTTC. Its translation: CASSPPELYEQYF.

V gene TRBV10-3 combines with J gene TRBJ2-3, with D unresolved. The V and J ends lost 1 base and 8 bases respectively, with 10 bases between them. This CDR3 region has 13 residues. Germline V gene sequence: CDR1 ENHRY, CDR2 SYGVKD. CDR3 protein: CAISEFSPGTQYF. In DNA, the CDR3 is TGTGCCATCAGTGAGTTCTCACCAGGTACGCAGTATTTT.

The rearrangement links TRBV7-9 to TRBJ1-1; 8 bases match TRBD1. The CDR3 is 15 amino acids. From germline, CDR1 is SEHNR and CDR2 FQNEAQ (reference sequence). V shed 1 base, J shed 6 bases, and the junction held 7 bases outside the gene matches. The chain's CDR3 is CASSLVPGGYAEAFF. CDR3 coding DNA: TGTGCCAGCAGCTTAGTCCCAGGGGGCTACGCTGAAGCTTTCTTT. Drawing the rest from reference TRBV7-9 and TRBJ1-1, the complete variable domain is DTGVSQNPRHKITKRGQNVTFRCDPISEHNRLYWYRQTLGQGPEFLTYFQNEAQLEKSRLLSDRFSAERPKGSFSTLEIQRTEQGDSAMYLCASSLVPGGYAEAFFGQGTRLTVV.

The chain couples TRBV12-3 or TRBV12-4 to TRBJ1-2; TRBD1 is a possible D gene (6 bases). Between the trimmed V and J ends, which lost 4 bases and 3 bases, there was a span of 12 bases. CDR3 length equals 14 residues. The CDR3, as DNA: TGTGCCAGCAGTTCGCAGGGGATGTACTATGGCTACACCTTC. This sequence encodes CASSSQGMYYGYTF.

The V and J genes are TRBV7-6 and TRBJ2-3; D is perhaps TRBD2 (6 bases). In germline, CDR1 is SGHVS, CDR2 FNYEAQ. V lost 3 bases and J 3 bases, leaving 16 bases between the germline ends. The CDR3 contains 16 residues. The CDR3 bases are TGTGCCAGCAGCTTGGGTAGCGGCTCCCTGACAGATACGCAGTATTTT. This gives the protein CASSLGSGSLTDTQYF.

A few counts support this clonotype. The genes are TRBV2 and TRBJ1-6, with D possibly matching TRBD1 (6 bases). The CDR3 is 18 residues long. The ends were cut back, 8 bases at V and 0 bases at J, with 20 bases in the middle. Looked up from germline, CDR1 is SNHLY and CDR2 is FYNNEI. The CDR3, as DNA: TGTGCCAGCGGGGCGGGCCGGACAGAATACTCCTATAATTCACCCCTCCACTTT. The encoded protein is CASGAGRTEYSYNSPLHF.

This clonotype was counted once. The gene calls are TRBV12-5 and TRBJ2-2; TRBD2 might be the D (5 bases). Germline CDR1 reads LGHNT; CDR2 reads FRNRAP. The ends were cut back, 6 bases at V and 5 bases at J, with 10 bases in the middle. CDR3 length: 13 amino acids. The CDR3 DNA is TGTGCTAGTGGGACTACGGGGACCGGGGAGCTGTTTTTT. This translates into CASGTTGTGELFF. The whole variable domain, filled in from reference TRBV12-5 and TRBJ2-2, reads DARVTQTPRHKVTEMGQEVTMRCQPILGHNTVFWYRQTMMQGLELLAYFRNRAPLDDSGMPKDRFSAEMPDATLATLKIQPSEPRDSAVYFCASGTTGTGELFFGEGSRLTVL.

The chain carries TRBV5-1 and TRBJ2-7, with 8 bases aligning to TRBD1. This CDR3 comprises 16 residues. CDR1 SGHRS and CDR2 YFSETQ come from the germline V gene. Trimming removed 0 bases from V and 8 bases from J; junction bases left unmatched: 13. This chain's CDR3 is CASSLALTGAPVKQYF. The DNA for the CDR3 is TGCGCCAGCAGCTTGGCCTTGACAGGGGCGCCCGTTAAGCAGTACTTC. The full variable domain, with the rest looked up from reference TRBV5-1 and TRBJ2-7, is KAGVTQTPRYLIKTRGQQVTLSCSPISGHRSVSWYQQTPGQGLQFLFEYFSETQRNKGNFPGRFSGRQFSNSRSEMNVSTLELGDSALYLCASSLALTGAPVKQYFGPGTRLTVT.

Of note for this clonotype: Germline and junction disagree at one end, which may indicate a read error. The CDR3 region is CAISEGLAEQVF. CDR3 coding DNA: TGTGCCATCAGTGAAGGATTAGCGGAGCAGGTCTTC. The chain joins TRBV10-3 to TRBJ2-1; tentative D call: TRBD2 (6 bases). The CDR3 totals 12 residues. Germline CDR1 ENHRY, CDR2 SYGVKD.